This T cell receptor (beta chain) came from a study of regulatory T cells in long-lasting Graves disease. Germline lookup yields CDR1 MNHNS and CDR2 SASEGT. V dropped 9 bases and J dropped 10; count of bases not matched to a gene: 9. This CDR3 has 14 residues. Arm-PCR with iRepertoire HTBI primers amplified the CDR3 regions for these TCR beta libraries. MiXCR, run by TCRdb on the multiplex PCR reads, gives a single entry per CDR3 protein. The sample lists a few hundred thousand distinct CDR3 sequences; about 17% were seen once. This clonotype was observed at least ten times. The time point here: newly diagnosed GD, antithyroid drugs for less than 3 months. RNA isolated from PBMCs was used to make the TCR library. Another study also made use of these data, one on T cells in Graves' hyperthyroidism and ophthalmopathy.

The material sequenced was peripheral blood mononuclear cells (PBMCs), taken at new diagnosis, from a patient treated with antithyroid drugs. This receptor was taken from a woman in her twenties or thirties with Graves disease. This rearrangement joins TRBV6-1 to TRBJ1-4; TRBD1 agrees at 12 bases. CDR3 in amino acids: CASSGTGGAGKLFF. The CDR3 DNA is TGTGCCAGTTCCGGGACAGGGGGCGCGGGAAAACTGTTTTTT.